A selection of T cell receptor beta chains follows, all from one sample in a study of T-cell memory formation after mild COVID-19. Each CDR3 protein is one row after TCRdb ran MiXCR on the 5' RACE reads. The repertoire has hundreds of thousands of distinct CDR3 sequences, roughly 20% of them found once; the top ten carry 9.5% to 15%. Sequencing was performed on PBMCs or a T cell subset sorted from them (not recorded which). These receptors were taken from an adult woman who had mild COVID-19 (a few samples of this study predate the infection). Cell type and time point are not known. CDR3s include the opening cysteine and the closing phenylalanine or tryptophan. The size field is filled for only some rows; it gives once, few, many or a size class.

cdr3_aa v_call clone_size
CASSFVGSREDTQYF TRBV5-4 .
CASSDRGMVEAFF TRBV10-2 few
CASSKDRGQPQHF TRBV21-1 few
CASSQPQGWSYGYTF TRBV4-1 .
CATSAGGGAYEQYF TRBV24-1 .
CASSLAYPLGQETQYF TRBV12-3/TRBV12-4 few
CASSFRKPRNGYTF TRBV12-3/TRBV12-4 .
CASSRTRRETQYF TRBV6-5 many
CATSDGAVPGSYNEQFF TRBV24-1 .
CASSSLRDRRNEQFF TRBV11-2 .
CASSTTGVETQYF TRBV7-7 .
CSVGWNTGELFF TRBV29-1 few
CASSIGQSQKETQYF TRBV5-5 .
CATSDADRQYQHF TRBV24-1 .
CASSQSRRSGEQYF TRBV3-1 .
CASSLGRTGRDEQYF TRBV5-1 few
CASSSRTGTSTDTQYF TRBV7-2 .
CATSSDRYEQYF TRBV15 few
CASSSRTAYEQYF TRBV7-9 few
CASSRTGTGVEKLFF TRBV5-1 few
CASSSEQGYTEAFF TRBV7-8 few
CSASGLGEAFF TRBV20-1 .
CASSYVLAGAGEQFF TRBV6-5 few
CASSSPAGGTDTQYF TRBV28 few
CASSLGSQSAYGYTF TRBV5-1 .
CASRKSDLNTEAFF TRBV7-9 few
CATSRSGTGPYQPQHF TRBV15 few
CSALPDRTFSHNEQFF TRBV20-1 .
CASTTSYPRPLRRTEAFF TRBV12-3/TRBV12-4 few
CATSRGPVGFYNEQFF TRBV15 .
CASSLESRAGETQYF TRBV11-1 once
CASSLAYLAPYNEQFF TRBV5-5 .
CASSPWDRWGADTQYF TRBV5-6 few
CSARGTVSNQPQHF TRBV20-1 few
CASSWGQEPPTQYF TRBV6-1 many
CASSGPTAYGYTF TRBV14 .
CAISVPGGTNYGYTF TRBV10-3 few
CASSVGGENNEQFF TRBV9 .
CASSTHPGTGGTEQYF TRBV13 .
CASSLSSGYGYTF TRBV12-3/TRBV12-4 few
CASAQGYNSPLHF TRBV4-3 few
CASSVGSGGSTDTQYF TRBV9 few
CSSLLPRGSKRQETQYF TRBV29-1 few
CASSLGGRGHEQYF TRBV5-6 .
CASIPETGLSTEAFF TRBV19 few
CASSKGPPPGNTIYF TRBV7-2 .
CASSLIPVRDTQYF TRBV5-1 .
CASSYPGHGYEQYF TRBV7-9 .
CASSYSGLRGEYEQYF TRBV6-5 .